This T cell receptor beta chain is drawn from a study of CD8 T cells in Susac syndrome. CD8+ and CD4+ T cells were negatively isolated; TEMRA cells were FACS-enriched. Random hexamers primed reverse transcription of about 0.45 to 1 ug RNA. immunoSEQ multiplex PCR amplified TCR beta CDR3 across 54 Vbeta, 13 Jbeta. TCRdb analysed the immunoSEQ multiplex PCR reads with MiXCR anew, one entry per CDR3 protein. The data show 140,000 to 150,000 distinct CDR3 sequences, approximately 94% seen once. V shed 0 bases and J shed 3 bases, with 9 bases lying between them. The CDR3 length is 14 residues. Germline loops: CDR1 SGHNT, CDR2 YYREEE (reference sequence).

The rearrangement joins TRBV5-4 to TRBJ2-5; D unresolved. The sequence came from a human donor in good health. The sample was CD4+ T cells from PBMCs. This CDR3 reads CASSLADTKETQYF. CDR3 sequence (DNA): TGTGCCAGCAGCTTGGCCGACACGAAAGAGACCCAGTACTTC.